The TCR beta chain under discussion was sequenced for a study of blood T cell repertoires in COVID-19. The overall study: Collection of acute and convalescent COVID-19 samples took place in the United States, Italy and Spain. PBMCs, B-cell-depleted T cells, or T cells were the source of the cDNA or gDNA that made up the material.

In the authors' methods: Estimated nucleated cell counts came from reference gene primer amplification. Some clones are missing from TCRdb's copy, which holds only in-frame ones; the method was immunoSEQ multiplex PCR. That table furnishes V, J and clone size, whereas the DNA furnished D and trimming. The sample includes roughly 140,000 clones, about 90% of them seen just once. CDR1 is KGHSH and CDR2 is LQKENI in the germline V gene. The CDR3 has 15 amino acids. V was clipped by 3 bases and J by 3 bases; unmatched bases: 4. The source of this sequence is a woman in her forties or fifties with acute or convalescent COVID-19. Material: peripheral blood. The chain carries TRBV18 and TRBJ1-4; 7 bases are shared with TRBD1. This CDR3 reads CASSPQTGPNEKLFF. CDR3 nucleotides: TGTGCCAGCTCACCCCAGACAGGGCCTAATGAAAAACTGTTTTTT.